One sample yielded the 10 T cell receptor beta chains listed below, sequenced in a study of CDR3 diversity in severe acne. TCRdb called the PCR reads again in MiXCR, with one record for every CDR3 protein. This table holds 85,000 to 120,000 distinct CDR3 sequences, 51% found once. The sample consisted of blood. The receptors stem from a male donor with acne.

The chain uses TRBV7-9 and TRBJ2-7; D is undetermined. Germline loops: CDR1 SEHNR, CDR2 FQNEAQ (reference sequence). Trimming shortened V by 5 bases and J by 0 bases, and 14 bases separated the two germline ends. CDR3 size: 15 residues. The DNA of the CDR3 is TGTGCCAGCAGCCCCCCGGGCGGTAGCTCCTACGAGCAGTACTTC. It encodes CASSPPGGSSYEQYF.

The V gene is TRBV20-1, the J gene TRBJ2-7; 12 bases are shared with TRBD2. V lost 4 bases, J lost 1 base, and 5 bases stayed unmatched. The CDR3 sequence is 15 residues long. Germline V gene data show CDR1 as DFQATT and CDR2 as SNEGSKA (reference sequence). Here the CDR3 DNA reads TGCAGTGCTACGACTAGCGGGAGAGTGTCCTACGAGCAGTACTTC. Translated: CSATTSGRVSYEQYF.

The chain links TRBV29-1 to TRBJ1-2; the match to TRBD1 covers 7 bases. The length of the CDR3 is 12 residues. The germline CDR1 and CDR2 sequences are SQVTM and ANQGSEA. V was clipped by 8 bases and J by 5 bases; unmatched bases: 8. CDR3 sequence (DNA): TGCAGCAGTGATGGGACAGTGTATGGCTACACCTTC. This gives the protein CSSDGTVYGYTF.

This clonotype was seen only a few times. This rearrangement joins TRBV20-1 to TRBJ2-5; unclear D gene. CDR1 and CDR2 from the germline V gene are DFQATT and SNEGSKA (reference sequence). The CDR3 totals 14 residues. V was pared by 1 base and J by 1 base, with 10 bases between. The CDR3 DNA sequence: TGCAGTGCTAGAGGAGTGCGGTCCCAAGAGACCCAGTACTTC. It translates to CSARGVRSQETQYF.

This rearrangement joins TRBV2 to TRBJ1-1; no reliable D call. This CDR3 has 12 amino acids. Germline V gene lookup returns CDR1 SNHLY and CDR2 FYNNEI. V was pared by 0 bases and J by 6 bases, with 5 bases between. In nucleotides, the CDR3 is TGTGCCAGCAGTGAAGCGGGTGCTGAAGCTTTCTTT. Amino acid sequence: CASSEAGAEAFF.

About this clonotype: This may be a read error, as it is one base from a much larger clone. CDR3 in DNA: TGCAGTGCTAAACGACTAGCCGTTCAAGAGGCCCAGTACTTC. It translates to CSAKRLAVQEAQYF. The rearrangement links TRBV20-1 to TRBJ2-5, with TRBD2 matching 7 bases. The CDR3 is made up of 14 amino acids. Germline CDR1 reads DFQATT; CDR2 reads SNEGSKA (reference sequence).

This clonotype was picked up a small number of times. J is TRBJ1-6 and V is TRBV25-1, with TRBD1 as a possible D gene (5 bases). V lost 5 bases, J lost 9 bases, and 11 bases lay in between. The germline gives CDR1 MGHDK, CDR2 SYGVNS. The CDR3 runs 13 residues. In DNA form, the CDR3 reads TGTGCCAGCAGTCGGCAGGGCAGTTCACCCCTCCACTTT. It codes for CASSRQGSSPLHF.

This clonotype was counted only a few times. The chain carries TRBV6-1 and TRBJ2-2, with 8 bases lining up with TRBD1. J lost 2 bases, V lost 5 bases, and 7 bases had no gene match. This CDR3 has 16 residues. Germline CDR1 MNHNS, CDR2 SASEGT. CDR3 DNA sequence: TGTGCCAGCAGTACGATCGGGACAGGAAACACCGGGGAGCTGTTTTTT. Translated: CASSTIGTGNTGELFF.

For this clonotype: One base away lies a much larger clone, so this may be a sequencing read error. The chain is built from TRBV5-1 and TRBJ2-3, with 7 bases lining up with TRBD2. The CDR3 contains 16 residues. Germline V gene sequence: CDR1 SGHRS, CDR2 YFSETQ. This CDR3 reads CVSSRRGGESTDTQYF. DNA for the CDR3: TGCGTCAGCAGCAGACGTGGGGGGGAAAGCACAGATACGCAGTATTTT.

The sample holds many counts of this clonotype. The CDR3 DNA reads as TGTGCCACCCGGGACCTCACAGATACGCAGTATTTT. Translating it yields CATRDLTDTQYF. This sequence joins TRBV24-1 and TRBJ2-3; D may be TRBD1 or TRBD2 (5 bases each). Trimming cost V 9 bases and J 2 bases, with 8 bases left between them. The CDR3 is 12 amino acids. From germline, CDR1 is KGHDR and CDR2 SFDVKD.